This T cell receptor (beta chain) was captured by sequencing in a study of cytomegalovirus exposure and HLA in healthy donors. On this clone: The antigen is undetermined.

Study-level results: In a later analysis, V- and J-gene trimming of beta chains associated with a DCLRE1C missense variant, replicated independently. The productive fraction for most TCR beta V segments was about 87% or about 30% in an earlier analysis. Researchers reported that three CMV-associated chains were confirmed in vitro as CMV antigen-specific. Later on, analysis showed that most CMV-associated TCR beta chains appeared to be HLA-restricted.

Trimming removed 1 base from V and 3 bases from J, with 13 bases in between. This CDR3 has 15 residues. CDR1 and CDR2 from the germline V gene are MNHEY and SMNVEV (reference sequence). PCR amplification relied on 60 Vbeta primers (plus 13 Jbeta primers). Sequencing was performed with immunoSEQ multiplex PCR; in TCRdb, only in-frame clones are kept and a portion is missing. The sample shows around 120,000 clones, around four fifths of them seen only once. The sequenced sample consisted of PBMCs. The clonotype was recovered from a man between 60 and 75 years old in good health and CMV-seropositive. V and J are TRBV27 and TRBJ2-7; possibly TRBD2 for D (6 bases). CDR3 region: CASSLWAGLNYEQYF. The DNA of the CDR3 is TGTGCCAGCAGTTTATGGGCGGGACTCAACTACGAGCAGTACTTC.